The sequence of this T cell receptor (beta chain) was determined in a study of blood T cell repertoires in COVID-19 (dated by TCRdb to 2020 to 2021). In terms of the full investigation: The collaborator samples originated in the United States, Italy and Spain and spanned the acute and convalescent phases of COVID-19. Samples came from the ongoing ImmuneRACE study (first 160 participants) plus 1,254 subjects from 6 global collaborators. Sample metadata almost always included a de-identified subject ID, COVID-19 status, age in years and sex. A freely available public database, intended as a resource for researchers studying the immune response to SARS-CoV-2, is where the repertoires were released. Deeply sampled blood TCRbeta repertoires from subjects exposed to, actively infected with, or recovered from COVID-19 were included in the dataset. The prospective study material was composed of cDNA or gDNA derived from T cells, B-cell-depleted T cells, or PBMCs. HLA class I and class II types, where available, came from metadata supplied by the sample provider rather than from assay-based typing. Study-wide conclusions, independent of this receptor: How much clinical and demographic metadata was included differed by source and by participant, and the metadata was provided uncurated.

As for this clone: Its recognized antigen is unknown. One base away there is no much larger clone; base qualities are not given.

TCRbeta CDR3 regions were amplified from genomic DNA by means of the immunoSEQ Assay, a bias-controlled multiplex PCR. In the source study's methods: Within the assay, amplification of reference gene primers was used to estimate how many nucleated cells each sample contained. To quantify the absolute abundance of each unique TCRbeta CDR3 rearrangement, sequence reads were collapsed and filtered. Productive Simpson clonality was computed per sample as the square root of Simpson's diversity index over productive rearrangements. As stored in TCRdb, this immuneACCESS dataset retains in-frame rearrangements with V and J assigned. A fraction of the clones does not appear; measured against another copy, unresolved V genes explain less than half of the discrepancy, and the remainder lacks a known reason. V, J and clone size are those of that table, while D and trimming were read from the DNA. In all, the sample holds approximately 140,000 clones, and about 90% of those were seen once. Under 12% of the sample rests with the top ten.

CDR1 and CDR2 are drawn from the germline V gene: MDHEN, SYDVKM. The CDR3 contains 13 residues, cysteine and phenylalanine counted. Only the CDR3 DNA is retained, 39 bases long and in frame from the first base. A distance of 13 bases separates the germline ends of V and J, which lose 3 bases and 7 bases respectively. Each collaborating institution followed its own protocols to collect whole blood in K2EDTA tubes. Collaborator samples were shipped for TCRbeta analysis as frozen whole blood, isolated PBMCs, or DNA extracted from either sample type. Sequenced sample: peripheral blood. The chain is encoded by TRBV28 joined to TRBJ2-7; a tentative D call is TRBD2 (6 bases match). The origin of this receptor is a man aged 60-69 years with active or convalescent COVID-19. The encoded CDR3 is CASSFPGLREQYF. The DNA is TGTGCCAGCAGTTTCCCGGGACTGCGGGAGCAGTACTTC.